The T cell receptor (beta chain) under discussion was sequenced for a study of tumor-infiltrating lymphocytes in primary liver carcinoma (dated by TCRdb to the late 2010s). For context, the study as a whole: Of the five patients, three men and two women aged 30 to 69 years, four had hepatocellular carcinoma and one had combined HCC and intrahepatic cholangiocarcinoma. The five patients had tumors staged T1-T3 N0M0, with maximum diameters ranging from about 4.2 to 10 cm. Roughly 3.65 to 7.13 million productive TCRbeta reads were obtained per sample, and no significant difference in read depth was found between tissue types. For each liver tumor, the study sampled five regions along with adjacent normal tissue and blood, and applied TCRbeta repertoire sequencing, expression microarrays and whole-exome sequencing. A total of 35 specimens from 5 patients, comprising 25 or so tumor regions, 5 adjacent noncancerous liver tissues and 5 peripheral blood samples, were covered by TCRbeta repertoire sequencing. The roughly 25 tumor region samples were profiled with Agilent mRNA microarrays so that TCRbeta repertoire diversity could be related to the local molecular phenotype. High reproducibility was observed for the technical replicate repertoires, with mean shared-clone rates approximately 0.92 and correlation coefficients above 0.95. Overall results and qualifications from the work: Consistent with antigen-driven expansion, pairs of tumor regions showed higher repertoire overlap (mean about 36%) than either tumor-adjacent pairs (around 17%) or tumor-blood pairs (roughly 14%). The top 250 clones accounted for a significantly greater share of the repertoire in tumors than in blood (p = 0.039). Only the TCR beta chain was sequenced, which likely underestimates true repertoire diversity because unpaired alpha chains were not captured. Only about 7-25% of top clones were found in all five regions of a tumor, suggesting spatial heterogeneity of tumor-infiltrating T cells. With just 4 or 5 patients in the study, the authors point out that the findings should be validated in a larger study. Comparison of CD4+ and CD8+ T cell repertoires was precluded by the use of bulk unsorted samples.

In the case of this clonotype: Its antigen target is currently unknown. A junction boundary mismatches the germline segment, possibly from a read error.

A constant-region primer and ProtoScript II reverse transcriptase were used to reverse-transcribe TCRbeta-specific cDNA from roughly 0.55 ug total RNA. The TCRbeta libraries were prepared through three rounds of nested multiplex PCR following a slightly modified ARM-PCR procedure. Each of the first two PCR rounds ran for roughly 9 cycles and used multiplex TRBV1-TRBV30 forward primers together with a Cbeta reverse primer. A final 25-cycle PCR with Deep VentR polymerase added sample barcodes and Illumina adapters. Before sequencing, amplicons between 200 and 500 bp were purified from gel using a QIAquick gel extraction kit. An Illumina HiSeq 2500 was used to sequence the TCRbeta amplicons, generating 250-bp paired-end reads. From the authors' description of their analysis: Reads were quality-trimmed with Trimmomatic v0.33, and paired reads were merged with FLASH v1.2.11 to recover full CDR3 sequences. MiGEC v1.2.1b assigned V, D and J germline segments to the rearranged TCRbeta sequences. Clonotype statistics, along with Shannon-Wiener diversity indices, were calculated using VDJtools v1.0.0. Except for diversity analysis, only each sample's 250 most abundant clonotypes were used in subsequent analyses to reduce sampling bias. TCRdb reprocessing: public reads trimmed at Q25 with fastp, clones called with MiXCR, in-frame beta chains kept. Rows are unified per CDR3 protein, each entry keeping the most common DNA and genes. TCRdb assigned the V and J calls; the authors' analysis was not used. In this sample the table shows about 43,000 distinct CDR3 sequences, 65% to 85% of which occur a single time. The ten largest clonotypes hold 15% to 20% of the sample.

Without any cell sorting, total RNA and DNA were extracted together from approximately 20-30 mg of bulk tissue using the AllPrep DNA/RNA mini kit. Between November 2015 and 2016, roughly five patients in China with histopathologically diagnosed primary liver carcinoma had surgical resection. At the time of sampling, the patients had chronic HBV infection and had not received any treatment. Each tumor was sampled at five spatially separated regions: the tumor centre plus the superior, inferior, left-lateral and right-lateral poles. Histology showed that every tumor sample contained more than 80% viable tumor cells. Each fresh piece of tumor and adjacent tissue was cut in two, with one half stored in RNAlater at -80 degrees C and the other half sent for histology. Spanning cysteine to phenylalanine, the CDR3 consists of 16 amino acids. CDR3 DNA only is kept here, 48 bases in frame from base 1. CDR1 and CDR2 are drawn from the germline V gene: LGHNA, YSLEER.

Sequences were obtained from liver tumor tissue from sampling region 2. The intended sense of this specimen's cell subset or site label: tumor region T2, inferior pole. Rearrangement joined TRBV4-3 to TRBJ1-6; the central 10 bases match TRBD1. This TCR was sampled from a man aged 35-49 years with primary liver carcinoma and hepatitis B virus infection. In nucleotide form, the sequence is TGCGCCAGCAGCTCATGGGACAGGGGAGGGAATTCACTCCTCCACTTT. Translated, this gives CASSSWDRGGNSLLHF.